Following are 5 T cell receptor beta chains from one sample sequenced in a study of shared clonotypes between healthy human individuals. Sequenced by immunoSEQ multiplex PCR; TCRdb stores in-frame clones only, minus some. Found here are 600,000 to 750,000 clones, over 60% of them singletons; the top ten hold approximately 1.8%. Sequenced: memory CD4+ T cells sorted from blood. The subset here: CD45RA-negative fraction. The receptors were gathered from a woman aged 30 to 39 in good health.

A few counts support this clone. The chain employs TRBV15 and TRBJ2-4, with D perhaps TRBD2 (5 bases). Germline values: CDR1 LNHNV, CDR2 YYDKDF (reference sequence). CDR3 size: 14 residues. The V and J ends lost 0 bases and 8 bases respectively, with 11 bases between them. CDR3 in amino acids: CATSREEWGDIQYF. CDR3 sequence (DNA): TGTGCCACCAGCAGAGAGGAATGGGGAGACATTCAGTACTTC. The full variable domain, rest sourced from reference TRBV15 and TRBJ2-4, is DAMVIQNPRYQVTQFGKPVTLSCSQTLNHNVMYWYQQKSSQAPKLLFHYYDKDFNNEADTPDNFQSRRPNTSFCFLDIRSPGLGDTAMYLCATSREEWGDIQYFGAGTRLSVL.

The chain has TRBV7-2 and TRBJ2-7, with 7 bases that match TRBD2. Germline CDR1 is SGHTA and CDR2 is FQGNSA. This CDR3 contains 15 residues. The V and J ends lost 5 bases and 2 bases, in that order; junction bases with no gene match: 9. CDR3 residues: CASSPASGNAYEQYF. The CDR3 bases are TGTGCCAGCAGCCCAGCTAGCGGAAACGCCTACGAGCAGTACTTC.

The chain links TRBV28 to TRBJ2-3, with 9 bases aligning to TRBD2. V shed 5 bases and J 6 bases; nucleotides not matched to a gene: 15. Germline V gives CDR1 MDHEN, CDR2 SYDVKM. The CDR3 consists of 17 residues. For the CDR3, the DNA is TGTGCCAGCAGTCCCAACTTGGGGTTAGCGGGAGCTGATACGCAGTATTTT. It codes for CASSPNLGLAGADTQYF.

The chain carries TRBV28 and TRBJ1-2, with a weak D call TRBD1 (5 bases). Trimming pared 3 bases from V and 8 bases from J, leaving 13 bases between. There are 13 residues in the CDR3. Germline values: CDR1 MDHEN, CDR2 SYDVKM. Here the CDR3 reads CASSFGGAKGYTF. The CDR3 bases are TGTGCCAGCAGTTTTGGGGGAGCTAAGGGCTACACCTTC.

The chain carries TRBV5-4 and TRBJ2-7; unclear D gene. Germline V gives CDR1 SGHNT, CDR2 YYREEE (reference sequence). Trimming took off 1 base at V and 0 bases at J, with 5 bases between the two ends. The CDR3 has 13 residues. The DNA of the CDR3 is TGTGCCAGCAGCTTGCGCCCCTCCTACGAGCAGTACTTC. Its translation is CASSLRPSYEQYF.